These 27 T cell receptor beta chains came from one sample sequenced in a study of OX40 agonist ivuxolimab in advanced cancers. The table came from immunoSEQ multiplex PCR; TCRdb's copy has only in-frame clones and leaves some out. The sample has more than 45,000 clones; about 90% are singletons. Specimen: CD4+ or CD8+ T cells sorted from blood, collected in a trial of the OX40 agonist ivuxolimab. These receptors were obtained from an adult with an advanced solid tumor such as melanoma, head and neck, liver or kidney cancer.

This clone was seen once. V is TRBV14 and J is TRBJ2-2; D is uncertain. There are 16 residues in the CDR3. V was shortened by 3 bases and J by 1 base, with 12 bases between the two germline ends. Per the germline V gene, CDR1 is SGHDN and CDR2 is FVKESK. CDR3 residues: CASSHANKMNTGELFF. The DNA for the CDR3 is TGTGCCAGCAGCCATGCTAACAAGATGAACACCGGGGAGCTGTTTTTT. Drawing the rest from reference TRBV14 and TRBJ2-2, the complete variable domain is EAGVTQFPSHSVIEKGQTVTLRCDPISGHDNLYWYRRVMGKEIKFLLHFVKESKQDESGMPNNRFLAERTGGTYSTLKVQPAELEDSGVYFCASSHANKMNTGELFFGEGSRLTVL.

CDR3 DNA sequence: TGTGCCAGCAGCCTAACTAGCGGGAGTATCCTTGAGCAGTTCTTC. Amino acids: CASSLTSGSILEQFF. The rearrangement uses TRBV28 and TRBJ2-1; TRBD2 aligns across 11 bases. There are 15 residues in the CDR3. Germline V gene sequence: CDR1 MDHEN, CDR2 SYDVKM. V was clipped by 6 bases and J by 9 bases; unmatched bases: 10.

The chain links TRBV20-1 to TRBJ2-5; D is ambiguous. Germline CDR1 DFQATT, CDR2 SNEGSKA (reference sequence). V was trimmed by 3 bases and J by 2 bases, leaving 4 bases between them. CDR3 size: 11 residues. The CDR3 sequence: CSASQQETQYF. CDR3 coding DNA: TGCAGTGCTAGCCAGCAAGAGACCCAGTACTTC.

The chain couples TRBV28 to TRBJ1-2, with unresolved D. The CDR3 is made up of 12 amino acids. Germline V gene sequence: CDR1 MDHEN, CDR2 SYDVKM. V lost 2 bases and J lost 8, with 9 bases in between. Here the CDR3 DNA reads TGTGCCAGCAGTTTAAGGGCTCACGGCTACACCTTC. Translating it yields CASSLRAHGYTF.

This clone was seen a single time. This chain joins TRBV18 and TRBJ1-3, with TRBD1 identical over 8 bases. The CDR3 consists of 15 residues. V was pared by 3 bases and J by 2 bases, with 3 bases of the junction left unmatched. CDR1 and CDR2 (germline): KGHSH, LQKENI. CDR3 DNA sequence: TGTGCCAGCTCACCCCCGGACAGGGCTGGAAACACCATATATTTT. Translation: CASSPPDRAGNTIYF. The full variable domain, in which reference TRBV18 and TRBJ1-3 provide the parts outside the CDR3, is NAGVMQNPRHLVRRRGQEARLRCSPMKGHSHVYWYRQLPEEGLKFMVYLQKENIIDESGMPKERFSAEFPKEGPSILRIQQVVRGDSAAYFCASSPPDRAGNTIYFGEGSWLTVV.

CDR3 DNA sequence: TGTGCCAGCAGCTTGCCTAGCGGGAGCTACGAGCAGTACTTC. This sequence encodes CASSLPSGSYEQYF. The genes are TRBV7-8 and TRBJ2-7; 10 nucleotides line up with TRBD2. Germline trimming cut 3 bases from V and 3 bases from J; bases unmatched to any gene: 2. The germline V gene encodes CDR1 SGHVS and CDR2 FQNEAQ. The length of the CDR3 is 14 residues.

The chain recombines TRBV11-3 with TRBJ2-5; TRBD1 might be the D (6 bases). CDR3 length equals 17 residues. CDR1 SGHNT and CDR2 YENEEA come from the germline V gene. Trimming removed 1 base at V and 3 bases at J, with 18 bases between. Here the CDR3 DNA reads TGTGCCAGCAGCTTAGGACTACAGGGACGGTCCAAAGAGACCCAGTACTTC. Protein sequence: CASSLGLQGRSKETQYF.

The genes are TRBV28 and TRBJ2-2; maybe TRBD2 (6 bases). This CDR3 is 16 amino acids long. Trimming removed 7 bases from V and 1 base from J, with 16 bases in between. From germline, CDR1 is MDHEN and CDR2 SYDVKM. The CDR3 protein is CASNPSGVGNTGELFF. The DNA of the CDR3 is TGTGCCAGCAATCCATCGGGGGTGGGGAACACCGGGGAGCTGTTTTTT.

The chain has TRBV25-1 and TRBJ2-3; D is undetermined. There are 14 residues in the CDR3. V lost 6 bases, J lost 0 bases, and 10 bases lay in between. CDR1 is MGHDK and CDR2 is SYGVNS in the germline V gene. The CDR3, as DNA: TGTGCCAGCAGCCCGACGGCCAGCACAGATACGCAGTATTTT. Translated, it gives CASSPTASTDTQYF. The variable domain in full, with the rest retrieved from reference TRBV25-1 and TRBJ2-3, is EADIYQTPRYLVIGTGKKITLECSQTMGHDKMYWYQQDPGMELHLIHYSYGVNSTEKGDLSSESTVSRIRTEHFPLTLESARPSHTSQYLCASSPTASTDTQYFGPGTRLTVL.

The chain is built from TRBV6-6 and TRBJ2-7; 9 bases are shared with TRBD2. V lost 5 bases and J lost 0; bases outside the gene matches: 5. Germline CDR1 MNHNY, CDR2 SVGAGI (reference sequence). The CDR3 length is 15 residues. The DNA of the CDR3 is TGTGCCAGCAGTACTTATAGCGGGAGCTCCTACGAGCAGTACTTC. Encoded protein: CASSTYSGSSYEQYF.

This sequence joins TRBV11-2 and TRBJ2-5; 7 positions agree with TRBD2. This CDR3 has 14 amino acids. Unmatched junction bases numbered 4, after V lost 1 base and J lost 5 bases. From germline, CDR1 is SGHAT and CDR2 FQNNGV. CDR3 region: CASSLVGGTETQYF. The DNA for the CDR3 is TGTGCCAGCAGCTTAGTCGGGGGGACCGAGACCCAGTACTTC. Full variable domain (remainder filled in from reference TRBV11-2 and TRBJ2-5): EAGVAQSPRYKIIEKRQSVAFWCNPISGHATLYWYQQILGQGPKLLIQFQNNGVVDDSQLPKDRFSAERLKGVDSTLKIQPAKLEDSAVYLCASSLVGGTETQYFGPGTRLLVL.

The rearrangement uses TRBV2 and TRBJ2-3; 12 bases line up with TRBD2. Looked up from germline, CDR1 is SNHLY and CDR2 is FYNNEI. The CDR3 has 15 residues. J was trimmed by 6 bases and V by 7 bases; bases with no gene match: 8. The CDR3 loop is CASKLLAGGRDTQYF. DNA for the CDR3: TGTGCCAGCAAGCTGCTAGCGGGAGGGAGGGATACGCAGTATTTT.

The V and J genes are TRBV21-1 and TRBJ2-7; the table's D call TRBD2 went unverified against the DNA. TRBV21-1 is a recognized pseudogene. The CDR3 runs 20 residues. The CDR3 DNA follows: TGTGCCAGCAGCAAAGACGGGGGTGCAGACCCGACCTTTTTAGCCTACGAGCAGTACTTC. Its translation: CASSKDGGADPTFLAYEQYF.

V gene TRBV19 combines with J gene TRBJ1-1; D gene ambiguous. From germline, CDR1 is LNHDA and CDR2 SQIVND (reference sequence). V lost 3 bases and J lost 1, with 12 bases in between. The CDR3 sequence is 15 residues long. CDR3 DNA: TGTGCCAGTAGTATTTCTGGCATGAGGAACACTGAAGCTTTCTTT. Translating gives CASSISGMRNTEAFF.

V is TRBV5-6 and J is TRBJ2-7; D remains ambiguous. The CDR3 has 13 residues. The V end lost 0 bases, the J end lost 2 bases, and 6 bases lay between the germline ends. Germline-derived CDR1 and CDR2 are SGHDT and YYEEEE. The CDR3 DNA reads as TGTGCCAGCAGCTTGGGTCATGCCTACGAGCAGTACTTC. Translating it yields CASSLGHAYEQYF. The variable domain in full, completed from reference TRBV5-6 and TRBJ2-7, reads DAGVTQSPTHLIKTRGQQVTLRCSPKSGHDTVSWYQQALGQGPQFIFQYYEEEERQRGNFPDRFSGHQFPNYSSELNVNALLLGDSALYLCASSLGHAYEQYFGPGTRLTVT.

Of note for this clone: This sample also contains other DNA sequences that code for the same CDR3. The V call is TRBV4-1, the J call TRBJ2-7; 12 bases are a match to TRBD1. The germline V gene has CDR1 MGHRA and CDR2 YSYEKL. Trimming took 3 bases from V and 7 from J; bases not matched to a gene: 7. The length of the CDR3 is 15 residues. CDR3 protein: CASSQWDRGHYEQYF. The CDR3 region has the DNA TGCGCCAGCAGCCAGTGGGACAGGGGGCACTATGAGCAGTACTTC.

This chain links TRBV5-4 with TRBJ2-4; 14 bases align to TRBD2. The CDR3 extends over 18 amino acids. With V trimmed by 3 bases and J by 2 bases, 7 bases remained unmatched. Germline V gene lookup returns CDR1 SGHNT and CDR2 YYREEE (reference sequence). The CDR3 here is CASSWDGTSGSSKNIQYF. The CDR3 nucleotides read TGTGCCAGCAGCTGGGACGGGACTAGCGGGAGTTCCAAAAACATTCAGTACTTC. The full variable domain, in which reference TRBV5-4 and TRBJ2-4 provide the parts outside the CDR3, is ETGVTQSPTHLIKTRGQQVTLRCSSQSGHNTVSWYQQALGQGPQFIFQYYREEENGRGNFPPRFSGLQFPNYSSELNVNALELDDSALYLCASSWDGTSGSSKNIQYFGAGTRLSVL.

This clone appeared a single time. This chain connects TRBV7-8 to TRBJ2-7, with D possibly TRBD2 on 6 matching bases. The CDR3 covers 14 residues. CDR1 is SGHVS and CDR2 is FQNEAQ in the germline V gene. The ends were cut back, 2 bases at V and 5 bases at J, with 13 bases in the middle. The CDR3 protein is CASSLTGTAHEQYF. The DNA of the CDR3 is TGTGCCAGCAGCTTAACCGGGACTGCTCACGAGCAGTACTTC.

This clone was detected a few times. Written as DNA, the CDR3 is TGTGCCAGCAGTGAAGCGCGGGGAGGCGGCAATCAGCCCCAGCATTTT. It codes for CASSEARGGGNQPQHF. The chain couples TRBV2 to TRBJ1-5; D gene uncertain. Germline V lookup: CDR1 SNHLY, CDR2 FYNNEI. V was clipped by 0 bases and J by 2 bases, with 11 bases between them. The CDR3 is 16 amino acids.

The chain has TRBV19 and TRBJ2-7; TRBD1 agrees at 11 bases. Looked up from germline, CDR1 is LNHDA and CDR2 is SQIVND (reference sequence). The junction had 8 bases not matched to a gene; V was cut back by 10 bases and J by 3 bases. This CDR3 spans 14 amino acids. The CDR3 sequence is CATQVGQGVYEQYF. The CDR3 bases are TGTGCCACCCAGGTGGGACAGGGGGTCTACGAGCAGTACTTC.

As concerns this clone: A junction boundary mismatches the germline segment, possibly from a read error. The same CDR3 is also encoded by other DNA sequences in this sample. The rearrangement joins TRBV5-4 to TRBJ2-7; D not certain. The CDR3 consists of 15 residues. CDR1 SGHNT and CDR2 YYREEE come from the germline V gene (reference sequence). The CDR3 protein is CASSFGVASSYEQYF. The CDR3 region has the DNA TGTGCCAGCAGCTTCGGTGTCGCCAGCTCCTATGAGCAGTACTTC.

This rearrangement joins TRBV29-1 to TRBJ2-7; maybe TRBD1 (6 bases). The V end lost 0 bases, the J end lost 6 bases, and 9 bases lay between the germline ends. The germline V gene has CDR1 SQVTM and CDR2 ANQGSEA. The CDR3 covers 12 residues. The CDR3 spells CSVEDQGREQYF. The CDR3 region has the DNA TGCAGCGTTGAAGATCAGGGGCGCGAGCAGTACTTC.

The chain recombines TRBV29-1 with TRBJ2-1, with TRBD1 as a possible D gene (6 bases). Germline V gene sequence: CDR1 SQVTM, CDR2 ANQGSEA. The CDR3 totals 14 residues. Trimming removed 1 base at V and 2 bases at J, with 9 bases between. The CDR3 sequence: CSVEAGTPYNEQFF. The CDR3 bases are TGCAGCGTTGAAGCCGGGACACCCTACAATGAGCAGTTCTTC.

The chain uses TRBV5-1 and TRBJ1-3; D is perhaps TRBD1 (6 bases). V lost 0 bases and J lost 4, with 14 bases in between. Germline CDR1 reads SGHRS; CDR2 reads YFSETQ. CDR3 length equals 16 residues. The CDR3 sequence is CASSLEGGADGNTIYF. The CDR3 DNA follows: TGCGCCAGCAGCTTGGAAGGGGGGGCGGACGGAAACACCATATATTTT.

The CDR3 region has the DNA TGCGCCAGCAGTGCAGGGGGCGTAGGCGAGCAGTACTTC. Residues: CASSAGGVGEQYF. The V gene is TRBV10-1, the J gene TRBJ2-5; 8 bases align to TRBD1. The DNA end is more similar to TRBJ2-7, so the J call may be wrong. The CDR3 is 13 amino acids. Germline values: CDR1 WNHNN, CDR2 SYGVQD (reference sequence).

In this sample, this clone turned up once. V is TRBV28 and J is TRBJ1-5; 8 positions match TRBD1. The CDR3 is made up of 17 amino acids. V trimming: 5 bases; J trimming: 7 bases; junction bases outside the gene matches: 16. The germline V gene encodes CDR1 MDHEN and CDR2 SYDVKM. The CDR3 loop is CASSPRTGMGAGQPQHF. CDR3 sequence (DNA): TGTGCCAGCAGTCCCCGGACAGGGATGGGCGCGGGACAGCCCCAGCATTTT.

The chain recombines TRBV15 with TRBJ1-4, with D unresolved. This CDR3 has 13 amino acids. Looked up from germline, CDR1 is LNHNV and CDR2 is YYDKDF (reference sequence). Between the trimmed V and J ends, which lost 0 bases and 14 bases, there was a span of 13 bases. CDR3 sequence (DNA): TGTGCCACCAGCAGAGATTACCTCCCCGGGCTGTTTTTT. It codes for CATSRDYLPGLFF.